These T cell receptor beta chains were read from a single sample in a study of OX40 agonist ivuxolimab in advanced cancers. Repertoires were generated with immunoSEQ multiplex PCR, while TCRdb's copy carries only in-frame clones and drops some. The sample lists about 64,000 clones, about 87% occurring once. Material: CD4+ or CD8+ T cells sorted from blood, obtained in a trial of the OX40 agonist ivuxolimab. The receptors come from an adult with an advanced solid tumor such as melanoma, head and neck, liver or kidney cancer. Both conserved end residues are part of each CDR3. Fields, in order: D gene, V gene, CDR3 length, clone size, J gene, CDR3 protein, CDR3 DNA. The D gene is left open where the match is weak. Not every row has a clone size; where given, it reads once, few, many or a size class.

>TRBD1|TRBV30|15|few|TRBJ2-3
CAWGVRQGFTDTQYF
TGTGCCTGGGGTGTAAGACAGGGATTTACAGATACGCAGTATTTT
>.|TRBV5-6|16|.|TRBJ2-7
CASSLSLGASSYEQYF
TGTGCCAGCAGCTTGTCCTTAGGGGCCAGCTCCTACGAGCAGTACTTC
>.|TRBV18|13|.|TRBJ2-2
CASSPEILGELFF
TGTGCCAGCTCACCGGAAATTCTCGGGGAGCTGTTTTTT
>.|TRBV7-2|15|few|TRBJ2-4
CASSLRGALSNIQYF
TGTGCCAGCAGCTTAAGGGGGGCTCTAAGTAACATTCAGTACTTC
>.|TRBV4-1|17|.|TRBJ2-4
CASSQVGRGTAKNIQYF
TGCGCCAGCAGCCAGGTAGGGAGAGGGACGGCCAAAAACATTCAGTACTTC
>TRBD1|TRBV15|15|once|TRBJ1-4
CATSRVGTGPWGLFF
TGTGCCACCAGCAGAGTGGGGACAGGGCCTTGGGGGCTGTTTTTT
>.|TRBV19|15|.|TRBJ2-2
CASSTRTLNTGELFF
TGTGCCAGTAGTACCCGGACTCTTAATACCGGGGAGCTGTTTTTT
>TRBD1|TRBV5-5|15|.|TRBJ2-7
CASSADRGSSYEQYF
TGTGCCAGCAGCGCGGACAGGGGATCCTCCTACGAGCAGTACTTC
>.|TRBV6-6|14|.|TRBJ1-2
CASTGGRGNYGYTF
TGTGCCAGCACCGGGGGGAGGGGGAACTATGGCTACACCTTC
>TRBD2|TRBV10-3|13|.|TRBJ2-7
CAISQRDVSEQYF
TGTGCCATCAGTCAGCGGGACGTCAGCGAGCAGTACTTC
>.|TRBV9|12|.|TRBJ1-6
CASSTNNSPLHF
TGTGCCAGCAGCACCAATAATTCACCCCTCCACTTT
>TRBD1|TRBV19|14|.|TRBJ1-2
CASMWTGPWGGYTF
TGTGCCAGTATGTGGACAGGCCCTTGGGGTGGCTACACCTTC
>TRBD1|TRBV5-5|17|.|TRBJ2-1
CASSSQPPGQTYNEQFF
TGTGCCAGCAGCTCTCAGCCTCCGGGACAGACCTACAATGAGCAGTTCTTC
>TRBD2|TRBV2|15|.|TRBJ2-3
CASSEGSGRADTQYF
TGTGCCAGCAGTGAGGGTAGCGGGAGGGCAGATACGCAGTATTTT
>.|TRBV28|14|.|TRBJ2-7
CASSSSGTSYEQYF
TGTGCCAGCAGTTCCTCAGGGACCTCCTACGAGCAGTACTTC
>TRBD2|TRBV11-2|15|.|TRBJ2-3
CASSPLAGVTDTQYF
TGTGCCAGCAGCCCCCTAGCGGGAGTCACAGATACGCAGTATTTT
>.|TRBV7-9|14|once|TRBJ2-3
CASSLSWGGDTQYF
TGTGCCAGCAGCTTATCGTGGGGTGGGGATACGCAGTATTTT
>.|TRBV11-2|13|.|TRBJ1-2
CASSSTPISGYTF
TGTGCCAGCAGCTCTACCCCTATTTCTGGCTACACCTTC
>TRBD1|TRBV6-5|12|few|TRBJ1-2
CASSYSRRGLTF
TGTGCCAGCAGTTACTCGAGGAGGGGGCTAACCTTC
>.|TRBV7-9|12|.|TRBJ1-2
CASSPTLKGYTF
TGTGCCAGCAGCCCGACTCTTAAGGGCTACACCTTC
>.|TRBV2|11|.|TRBJ2-5
CASSTEETQYF
TGTGCCAGCAGTACGGAAGAGACCCAGTACTTC
>TRBD2|TRBV28|16|.|TRBJ2-7
CASNGGGTSGINEQYF
TGTGCCAGCAACGGGGGGGGGACTAGCGGGATTAACGAGCAGTACTTC
>.|TRBV12-2|14|.|TRBJ2-5
CASLPRDPQPTQYF
TGTGCAAGTCTCCCGCGGGACCCTCAACCGACCCAGTACTTC
>.|TRBV5-1|14|few|TRBJ2-7
CATSRGAYGHEQYF
TGCGCCACCTCAAGGGGTGCCTATGGCCACGAGCAGTACTTC
>TRBD2|TRBV27|15|.|TRBJ2-1
CASSLGGRSYNEQFF
TGTGCCAGCAGTTTAGGCGGGAGGTCCTACAATGAGCAGTTCTTC
>TRBD2|TRBV25-1|17|.|TRBJ2-4
CASSSGTSGSSLNIQYF
TGTGCCAGCAGTTCCGGGACTAGCGGGTCTTCCCTAAACATTCAGTACTTC
>.|TRBV6-6|13|once|TRBJ2-7
CASRKDRPYEQYF
TGTGCCAGCAGAAAGGACAGACCCTACGAGCAGTACTTC
>.|TRBV5-8|14|.|TRBJ1-5
CASSLVRNNQPQHF
TGTGCCAGCAGCTTGGTCAGGAACAATCAGCCCCAGCATTTT
>.|TRBV15|14|.|TRBJ1-2
CATSTPGGAHGYTF
TGTGCCACCAGCACCCCCGGAGGAGCGCATGGCTACACCTTC